This T cell receptor (beta chain) is from a study of shared clonotypes between healthy human individuals. Germline V gene data show CDR1 as DFQATT and CDR2 as SNEGSKA (reference sequence). The CDR3 runs 11 residues. Trimming left V 3 bases short and J 2 bases short, with 5 bases between. General observations from the study: Non-shared clonotypes were found to have lower generation probabilities than the clonotypes that were shared by all four of the sorted-subset donors. Shared across several donors were about 4.6% of the naive CD4 clonotypes.

The authors ran the assay at deep level. Sequenced by immunoSEQ multiplex PCR; TCRdb stores in-frame clones only, minus some. The sample shows about 690,000 clones, about nine tenths of them seen only once. A remark on this clone: The antigen is not known. The same CDR3 can be traced to other DNA sequences in this sample.

This clonotype originated in a young man in good health. Some clones in this sample may be carry-over from other donors' samples. This chain uses TRBV20-1 with TRBJ2-7, with D hard to call. The sequenced sample consisted of memory CD8+ T cells from PBMCs. Specified subset: CD45RO+ cells pooled with CCR7-negative TemRA cells. CDR3 DNA: TGCAGTGCTAGGGATGCCTACGAGCAGTACTTC. Translated, it gives CSARDAYEQYF.